This TCR beta chain emerged from a study of cytomegalovirus exposure and HLA in healthy donors. PCR amplification relied on 60 Vbeta primers (plus 13 Jbeta primers). Measured with immunoSEQ multiplex PCR; TCRdb has only the in-frame clones, and not every one. The sample records about 120,000 clones, roughly 70% being singletons. General study results and limits: A later analysis found TCR association rates differed by HLA locus, highest for DRB1 and lowest for HLA-C. It emerged from a later analysis that several of the most significant clusters appeared to be linked to common viral pathogens. It was reported that the classifier diagnosed cytomegalovirus status with high specificity and sensitivity in both the original and validation cohorts.

Germline CDR1 is SGHRS and CDR2 is YFSETQ. The CDR3 runs 18 residues. The V gene end was trimmed by 3 bases and the J gene end by 2 bases; junction bases not matched to a gene: 11. For this clone: Antigen specificity is unknown.

The sample was PBMCs. The chain links TRBV5-1 to TRBJ2-7; 13 bases are a match to TRBD2. This receptor was taken from a woman aged 40-49 years in good health and CMV-seropositive. CDR3 loop: CASSSGTSGDTLTYEQYF. CDR3 nucleotide sequence: TGCGCCAGCAGCTCGGGGACTAGCGGGGACACCTTAACCTACGAGCAGTACTTC.